Below, 10 T cell receptor beta chains from the same sample are listed, as sequenced in a study of blood T cell repertoires in COVID-19. The assay was immunoSEQ multiplex PCR, and TCRdb's table has in-frame clones only and misses some. The data show under 9,500 clones, 80% to 90% seen once. Sequenced input: peripheral blood. Source of these receptors: a human donor in a cohort sampled during active COVID-19.

J is TRBJ2-7 and V is TRBV9; a weak D match, TRBD2 (6 bases). This CDR3 contains 14 residues. V shed 2 bases and J shed 4 bases, with 13 bases lying between them. Germline V gene data show CDR1 as SGDLS and CDR2 as YYNGEE. The CDR3 here is CASSVAGSMYEQYF. The DNA of the CDR3 is TGTGCCAGCAGCGTCGCCGGGAGTATGTACGAGCAGTACTTC.

This chain uses TRBV27 with TRBJ2-2; D possibly corresponds to TRBD2 (6 bases). The ends were cut back, 7 bases at V and 5 bases at J, with 17 bases in the middle. This CDR3 has 15 residues. Germline V gene sequence: CDR1 MNHEY, CDR2 SMNVEV (reference sequence). CDR3 sequence (DNA): TGTGCCAGCACCTGGGGGGAGGAAGGGACCGGGGAGCTGTTTTTT. This codes for CASTWGEEGTGELFF.

The chain joins TRBV5-8 to TRBJ1-5, with TRBD1 matching 9 bases. After removal of 4 bases from V and 6 bases from J, the junction contained 8 bases not matched to a gene. CDR3 length: 15 amino acids. The germline CDR1 and CDR2 sequences are SGHTS and YDEGEE. CDR3 in amino acids: CASSLRQGGAQPQHF. The CDR3 coding sequence is TGTGCCAGCAGCCTCAGACAGGGGGGGGCTCAGCCCCAGCATTTT.

The DNA of the CDR3 is TGCAGCGTGGCCCCGTTGACCCAGTACTTC. Its translation: CSVAPLTQYF. The chain recombines TRBV29-1 with TRBJ2-5; D remains ambiguous. Germline-derived CDR1 and CDR2 are SQVTM and ANQGSEA. The CDR3 is 10 residues long. Trimming left V 6 bases short and J 7 bases short, with 9 bases between.

This clone showed up just a few times. This chain links TRBV7-8 with TRBJ2-7; 8 bases agree with TRBD1. Germline CDR1 is SGHVS and CDR2 is FQNEAQ. The CDR3 is made up of 14 amino acids. V shed 1 base and J 2 bases; nucleotides not matched to a gene: 1. CDR3 protein: CASSLDRGAYEQYF. The CDR3 nucleotides are TGTGCCAGCAGCTTAGACAGGGGGGCCTACGAGCAGTACTTC.

Comment on this clone: Compared with germline, one end of the junction differs, possibly owing to a read error. This sequence joins TRBV7-7 and TRBJ1-3; no clear D. Germline assignment: CDR1 SSHAT and CDR2 FNYEAQ (reference sequence). The CDR3 extends over 16 amino acids. DNA of the CDR3: TGTGCTAGCAGCTTACCCCCCCGTTGCTCTGGAAACACCATATATTTT. It yields the protein CASSLPPRCSGNTIYF.

The chain carries TRBV19 and TRBJ2-1; 7 positions agree with TRBD1. CDR1 and CDR2 from the germline V gene are LNHDA and SQIVND (reference sequence). The CDR3 loop spans 13 amino acids. Trimming at V came to 5 bases and at J to 10 bases, leaving 8 bases not matched to a gene. CDR3 loop: CASSGYRGGEQFF. The CDR3 nucleotides read TGTGCCAGTAGTGGGTACAGGGGCGGGGAGCAGTTCTTC.

V gene TRBV19 combines with J gene TRBJ2-2; 9 bases match TRBD1. The CDR3 is 16 amino acids. V was pared by 6 bases and J by 7 bases, with 12 bases of the junction left unmatched. Germline V gives CDR1 LNHDA, CDR2 SQIVND (reference sequence). CDR3 region: CASSFIGTGRHGELFF. The CDR3 bases are TGTGCCAGTAGCTTTATCGGGACAGGGAGGCACGGGGAGCTGTTTTTT.

This clone was seen a handful of times. The chain joins TRBV12-3 or TRBV12-4 to TRBJ1-1, with D perhaps TRBD1 (5 bases). This CDR3 has 12 residues. Trimming removed 3 bases at V and 8 bases at J, with 10 bases between. The CDR3 sequence is CASSFFPGEAFF. The CDR3 bases are TGTGCCAGCAGTTTTTTTCCAGGGGAAGCTTTCTTT.

V usage is TRBV28 and J usage is TRBJ2-7, with D perhaps TRBD2 (5 bases). V was clipped by 4 bases and J by 0 bases, with 7 bases between them. The CDR3 is 13 amino acids. CDR1 and CDR2 from the germline V gene are MDHEN and SYDVKM. In DNA form, the CDR3 reads TGTGCCAGCAGTTGGACTTTCTCCTACGAGCAGTACTTC. This translates into CASSWTFSYEQYF.